This T cell receptor (beta chain) was obtained from a study of blood T cell repertoires in COVID-19. Study at large: Sites in the United States, Italy and Spain provided acute and convalescent COVID-19 samples. The analysed material was cDNA or gDNA that came from T cells, B-cell-depleted T cells, or PBMCs.

Germline V gives CDR1 SGHRS, CDR2 YFSETQ. Trimming at V came to 2 bases and at J to 3 bases, leaving 5 bases not matched to a gene. CDR3 length equals 14 residues. In the original processing: Reference gene primers were amplified, and this amplification served to estimate nucleated cell counts. Clones were sequenced by immunoSEQ multiplex PCR, and TCRdb holds only the in-frame ones, with some missing. That table supplies the V and J calls and clone size; D and trimming were determined from the DNA. The sample carries 130,000 or so clones, 70% to 90% recorded once. Sequenced material: peripheral blood. The rearrangement links TRBV5-1 to TRBJ2-7; 7 bases match TRBD1. This TCR derives from a woman between 55 and 75 years old with acute or convalescent COVID-19. CDR3 in DNA: TGCGCCAGCAGCTTACAGGGGACGTACTACGAGCAGTACTTC. This sequence encodes CASSLQGTYYEQYF.